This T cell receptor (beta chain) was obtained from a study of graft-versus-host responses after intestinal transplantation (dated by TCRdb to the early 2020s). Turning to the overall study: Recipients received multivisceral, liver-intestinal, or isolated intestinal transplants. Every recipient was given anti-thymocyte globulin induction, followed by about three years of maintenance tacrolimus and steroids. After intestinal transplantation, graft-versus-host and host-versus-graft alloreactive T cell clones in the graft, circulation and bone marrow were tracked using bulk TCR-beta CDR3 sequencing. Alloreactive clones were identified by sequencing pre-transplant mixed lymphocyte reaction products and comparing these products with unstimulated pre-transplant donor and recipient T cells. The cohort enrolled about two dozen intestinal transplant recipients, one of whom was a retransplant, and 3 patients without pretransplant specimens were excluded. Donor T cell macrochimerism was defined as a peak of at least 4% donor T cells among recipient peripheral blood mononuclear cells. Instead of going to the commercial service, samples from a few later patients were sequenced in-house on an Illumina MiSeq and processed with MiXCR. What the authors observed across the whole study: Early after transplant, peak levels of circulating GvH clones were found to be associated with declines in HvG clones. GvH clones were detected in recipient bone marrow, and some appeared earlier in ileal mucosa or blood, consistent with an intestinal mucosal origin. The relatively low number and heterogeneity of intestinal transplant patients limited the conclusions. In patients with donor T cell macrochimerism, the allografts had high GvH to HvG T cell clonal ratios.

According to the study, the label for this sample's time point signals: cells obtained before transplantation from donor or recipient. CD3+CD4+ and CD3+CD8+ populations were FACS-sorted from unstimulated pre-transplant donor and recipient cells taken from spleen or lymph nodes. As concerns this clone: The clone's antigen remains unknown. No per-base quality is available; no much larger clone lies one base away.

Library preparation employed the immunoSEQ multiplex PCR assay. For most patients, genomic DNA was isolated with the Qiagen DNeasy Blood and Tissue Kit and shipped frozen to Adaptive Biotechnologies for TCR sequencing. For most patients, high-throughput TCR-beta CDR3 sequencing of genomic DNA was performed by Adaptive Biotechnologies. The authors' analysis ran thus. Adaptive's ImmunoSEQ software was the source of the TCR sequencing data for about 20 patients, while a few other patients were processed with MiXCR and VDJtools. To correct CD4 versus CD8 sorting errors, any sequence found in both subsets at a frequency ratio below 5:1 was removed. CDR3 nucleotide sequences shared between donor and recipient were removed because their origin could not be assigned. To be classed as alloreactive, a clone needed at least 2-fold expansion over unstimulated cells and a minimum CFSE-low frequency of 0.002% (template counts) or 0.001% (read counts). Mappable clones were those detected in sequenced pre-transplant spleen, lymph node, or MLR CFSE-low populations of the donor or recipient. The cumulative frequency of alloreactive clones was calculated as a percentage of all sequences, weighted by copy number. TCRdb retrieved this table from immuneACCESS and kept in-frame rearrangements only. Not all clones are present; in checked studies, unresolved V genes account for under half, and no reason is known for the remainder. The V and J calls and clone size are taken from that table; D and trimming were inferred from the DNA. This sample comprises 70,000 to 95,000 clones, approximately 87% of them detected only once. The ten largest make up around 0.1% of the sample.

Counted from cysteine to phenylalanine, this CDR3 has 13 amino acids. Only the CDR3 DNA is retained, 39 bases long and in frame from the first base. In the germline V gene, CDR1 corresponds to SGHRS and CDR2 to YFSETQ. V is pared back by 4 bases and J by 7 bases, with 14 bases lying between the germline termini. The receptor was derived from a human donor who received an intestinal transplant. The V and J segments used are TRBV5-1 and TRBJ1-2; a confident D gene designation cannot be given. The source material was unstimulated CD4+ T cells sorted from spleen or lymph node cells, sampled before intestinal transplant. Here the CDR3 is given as CASSEAEIFGYTF. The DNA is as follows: TGCGCCAGCAGCGAGGCGGAAATTTTTGGCTACACCTTC.